Given below is one T cell receptor (beta chain) in context. The CDR3 consists of 12 residues. Germline V gene sequence: CDR1 SQVTM, CDR2 ANQGSEA. Researchers used template switching to add UMIs featuring a 6-nucleotide sample barcode. After re-calling the 5' RACE reads, TCRdb lists one entry per CDR3 protein, DNA absent. This sample's table reports 350,000 to 550,000 distinct CDR3 sequences. This sample is drawn from a study of monozygotic twins with inflammatory bowel disease. What was sequenced was blood. This clonotype originated in a human donor with ulcerative colitis or Crohn's disease, or a healthy co-twin of an affected twin (not recorded which). The rearrangement links TRBV29-1 to TRBJ1-2; checking the TCRdb D call of TRBD1 is not possible without DNA. CDR3 in amino acids: CSVRGSSYGYTF.